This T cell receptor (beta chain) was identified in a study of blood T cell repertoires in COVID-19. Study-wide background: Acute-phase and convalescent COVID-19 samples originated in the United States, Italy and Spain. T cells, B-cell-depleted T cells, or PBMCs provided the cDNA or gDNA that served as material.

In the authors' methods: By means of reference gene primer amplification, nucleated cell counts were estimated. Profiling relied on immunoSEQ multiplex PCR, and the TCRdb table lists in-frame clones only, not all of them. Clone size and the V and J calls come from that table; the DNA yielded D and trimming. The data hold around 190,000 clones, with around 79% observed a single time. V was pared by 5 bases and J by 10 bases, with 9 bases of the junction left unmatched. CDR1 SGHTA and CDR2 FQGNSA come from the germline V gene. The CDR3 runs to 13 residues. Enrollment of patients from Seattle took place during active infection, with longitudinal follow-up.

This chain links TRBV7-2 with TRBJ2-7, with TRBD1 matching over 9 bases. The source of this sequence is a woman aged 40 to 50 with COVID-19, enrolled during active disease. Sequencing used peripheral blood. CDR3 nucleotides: TGTGCCAGCAGCCGGGGACAGGGAGAGTTACAGTACTTC. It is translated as CASSRGQGELQYF.